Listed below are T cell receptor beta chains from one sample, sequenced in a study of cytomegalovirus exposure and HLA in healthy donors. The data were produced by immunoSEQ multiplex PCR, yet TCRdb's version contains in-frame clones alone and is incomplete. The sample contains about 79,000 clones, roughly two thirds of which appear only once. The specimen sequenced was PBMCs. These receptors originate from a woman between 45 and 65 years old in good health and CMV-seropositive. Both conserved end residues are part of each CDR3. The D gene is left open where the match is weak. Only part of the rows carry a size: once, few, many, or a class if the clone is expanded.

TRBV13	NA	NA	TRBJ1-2	CASSPLAGVQGYTF	TGTGCCAGCAGCCCGCTCGCGGGGGTCCAGGGCTACACCTTC
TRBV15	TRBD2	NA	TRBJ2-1	CATSRSLGSGGDNEQFF	TGTGCCACCAGCAGATCACTGGGTAGCGGGGGGGACAATGAGCAGTTCTTC
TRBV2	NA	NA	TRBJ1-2	CASIYSPLDGYTF	TGTGCCAGCATTTATTCACCTTTAGATGGCTACACCTTC
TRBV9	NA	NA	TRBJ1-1	CASSYNPGHSNTEAFF	TGTGCCAGCAGCTACAATCCGGGACACTCGAACACTGAAGCTTTCTTT
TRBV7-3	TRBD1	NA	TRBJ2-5	CASSSDGQGRETQYF	TGTGCCAGCAGTTCCGATGGACAGGGAAGGGAGACCCAGTACTTC
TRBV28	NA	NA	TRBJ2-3	CASSSLQGQTDTQYF	TGTGCCAGCAGTTCCTTACAGGGCCAAACAGATACGCAGTATTTT
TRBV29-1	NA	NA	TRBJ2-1	CSGQVAVYNEQFF	TGCAGCGGACAGGTCGCGGTGTACAATGAGCAGTTCTTC
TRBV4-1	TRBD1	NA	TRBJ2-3	CASSQVGQGPDTQYF	TGCGCCAGCAGCCAAGTAGGACAGGGGCCAGATACGCAGTATTTT
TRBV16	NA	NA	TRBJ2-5	CASSPEGSQETQYF	TGTGCCAGCAGCCCAGAGGGCAGCCAAGAGACCCAGTACTTC
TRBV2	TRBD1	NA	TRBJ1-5	CASRRTGGAGQPQHF	TGTGCCAGCAGGCGAACAGGGGGAGCTGGTCAGCCCCAGCATTTT
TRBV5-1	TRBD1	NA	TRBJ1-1	CASSLGDRGVTEAFF	TGCGCCAGCAGCTTGGGAGACAGGGGGGTTACTGAAGCTTTCTTT
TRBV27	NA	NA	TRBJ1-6	CASSLDEGSYSPLHF	TGTGCCAGCAGTTTAGATGAGGGTTCTTATTCACCCCTCCACTTT
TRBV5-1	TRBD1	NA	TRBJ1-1	CASSLSGQTSTEAFF	TGCGCCAGCAGCTTGTCGGGACAGACGAGCACTGAAGCTTTCTTT
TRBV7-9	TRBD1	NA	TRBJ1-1	CASSNPSGTGNTEAFF	TGTGCCAGCAGTAACCCTAGCGGGACAGGCAACACTGAAGCTTTCTTT
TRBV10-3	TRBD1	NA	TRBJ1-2	CAIGDRGWHGYTF	TGTGCCATCGGCGACAGGGGATGGCATGGCTACACCTTC
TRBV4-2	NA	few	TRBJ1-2	CASSQANLQARDGYTF	TGTGCCAGCAGCCAAGCTAACTTACAGGCCCGGGATGGCTACACCTTC
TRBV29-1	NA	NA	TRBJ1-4	CSVGITGLNEKLFF	TGCAGCGTAGGCATAACAGGGCTTAATGAAAAACTGTTTTTT
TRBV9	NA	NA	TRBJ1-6	CASSVLPSGEGSPLHF	TGTGCCAGCAGCGTACTTCCGTCGGGGGAAGGTTCACCCCTCCACTTT
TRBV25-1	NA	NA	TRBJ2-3	CASSAWDNTDTQYF	TGTGCCAGCAGTGCCTGGGACAACACAGATACGCAGTATTTT
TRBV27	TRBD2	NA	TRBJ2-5	CASRHSGLAVQETQYF	TGTGCCAGCAGACACTCAGGACTAGCGGTACAAGAGACCCAGTACTTC
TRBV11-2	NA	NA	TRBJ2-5	CASSFGSQETQYF	TGTGCCAGCAGCTTTGGCAGCCAAGAGACCCAGTACTTC
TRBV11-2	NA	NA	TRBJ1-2	CASSGGNGYTF	TGTGCCTCGAGTGGCGGTAATGGCTACACCTTC
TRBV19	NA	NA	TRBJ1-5	CASGLNRDQPQHF	TGTGCCAGTGGTCTCAACAGGGACCAGCCCCAGCATTTT
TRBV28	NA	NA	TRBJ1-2	CASSRIRGEDGYTF	TGTGCCAGCAGTCGAATCAGGGGAGAGGATGGCTACACCTTC
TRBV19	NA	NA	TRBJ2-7	CASSHRYEQYF	TGTGCCAGTAGTCACAGGTACGAGCAGTACTTC
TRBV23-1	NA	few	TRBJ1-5	CASSLRDSPHQPQHF	TGCGCCAGCAGTCTCCGGGACTCTCCTCATCAGCCCCAGCATTTT
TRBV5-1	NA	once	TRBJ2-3	CASSLELGTDTQYF	TGCGCCAGCAGCTTGGAGCTAGGCACAGATACGCAGTATTTT
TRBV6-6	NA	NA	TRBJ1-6	CASHTGGSYNSPLHF	TGTGCCAGTCATACCGGAGGCTCCTATAATTCACCCCTCCACTTT
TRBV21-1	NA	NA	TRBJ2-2	CASSKGGGFGGELFF	TGTGCCAGCTCTAAAGGTGGAGGGTTCGGCGGGGAGCTGTTTTTT
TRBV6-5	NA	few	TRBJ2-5	CASSYSSWQEETQYF	TGTGCCAGCAGTTACTCCTCCTGGCAGGAAGAGACCCAGTACTTC
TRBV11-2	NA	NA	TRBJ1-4	CASSLGTGLSEKLFF	TGTGCCAGCAGCTTAGGAACAGGGTTGAGTGAAAAACTGTTTTTT
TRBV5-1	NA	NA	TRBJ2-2	CASSSDSLTAGELFF	TGCGCCAGCAGCTCAGACAGCCTCACCGCCGGGGAGCTGTTTTTT
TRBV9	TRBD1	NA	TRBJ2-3	CASSSTGDTDTQYF	TGTGCCAGCAGCTCGACAGGGGACACAGATACGCAGTATTTT
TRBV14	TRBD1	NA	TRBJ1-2	CASSQRDRGSDGYTF	TGTGCCAGCAGCCAGAGGGACAGGGGTAGTGATGGCTACACCTTC
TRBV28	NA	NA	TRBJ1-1	CASSREATEAFF	TGTGCCAGCAGCCGTGAAGCCACTGAAGCTTTCTTT
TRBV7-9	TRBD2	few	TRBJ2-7	CASSLGRGGSSYEQYF	TGTGCCAGCAGCTTAGGACGCGGGGGAAGCTCCTACGAGCAGTACTTC